This T cell receptor (beta chain) was captured by sequencing in a study of blood T cell repertoires in COVID-19. CDR3 length: 14 amino acids. Germline V gene data show CDR1 as MNHEY and CDR2 as SVGAGI. J gave up 4 bases and V 4 bases, and 5 bases lay outside the gene matches. This table comes from immunoSEQ multiplex PCR, and its TCRdb copy is limited to in-frame clones, with some not included. Of 65,000 to 80,000 clones listed, about 88% were seen once; the top ten hold about 2.7%. This clone was recorded only once. Sequencing input: peripheral blood. J is TRBJ2-7 and V is TRBV6-5; 9 positions agree with TRBD1. The sequence derives from a man aged 70 or older with active or convalescent COVID-19. The CDR3 loop reads CASSFRTGVYEQYF. The CDR3 DNA reads as TGTGCCAGCAGTTTTAGGACAGGGGTGTACGAGCAGTACTTC.